This TCR beta chain was identified in a study of OX40 agonist ivuxolimab in advanced cancers. Using immunoSEQ multiplex PCR, the repertoire was profiled, and TCRdb retains in-frame clones only, with some absent. The sample carries 60,000 to 70,000 clones, around 80% recorded once. CDR1 is SGDLS and CDR2 is YYNGEE in the germline V gene. Unmatched junction bases numbered 4, after V lost 1 base and J lost 5 bases. The CDR3 covers 15 residues. This chain connects TRBV9 to TRBJ2-2; 8 bases map to TRBD2. The receptor's source is an adult with an advanced solid tumor such as melanoma, head and neck, liver or kidney cancer. Here the sequenced sample was CD4+ or CD8+ T cells sorted from blood, taken in a trial of the OX40 agonist ivuxolimab. CDR3 sequence (DNA): TGTGCCAGCAGCGTACTAGCGGGTGGAACCGGGGAGCTGTTTTTT. Translation: CASSVLAGGTGELFF. Complete variable domain (other parts from reference TRBV9 and TRBJ2-2): DSGVTQTPKHLITATGQRVTLRCSPRSGDLSVYWYQQSLDQGLQFLIQYYNGEERAKGNILERFSAQQFPDLHSELNLSSLELGDSALYFCASSVLAGGTGELFFGEGSRLTVL.